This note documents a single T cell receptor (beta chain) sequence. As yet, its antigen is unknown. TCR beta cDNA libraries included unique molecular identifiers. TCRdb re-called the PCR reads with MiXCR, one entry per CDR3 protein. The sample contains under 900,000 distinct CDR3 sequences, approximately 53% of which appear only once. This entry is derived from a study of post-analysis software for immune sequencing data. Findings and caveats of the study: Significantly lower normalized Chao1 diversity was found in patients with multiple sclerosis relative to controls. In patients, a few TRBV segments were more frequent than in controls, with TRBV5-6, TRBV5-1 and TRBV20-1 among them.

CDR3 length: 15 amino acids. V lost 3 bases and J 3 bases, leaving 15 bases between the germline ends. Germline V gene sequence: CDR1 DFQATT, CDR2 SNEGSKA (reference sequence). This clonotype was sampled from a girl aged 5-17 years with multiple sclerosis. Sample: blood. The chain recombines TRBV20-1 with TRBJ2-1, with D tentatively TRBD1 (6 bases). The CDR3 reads CSARRSDRGYNEQFF. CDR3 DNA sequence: TGCAGTGCTAGGCGGTCGGACAGAGGCTACAATGAGCAGTTCTTC.